These 28 T cell receptor beta chains originate from one sample sequenced in a study of blood T cell repertoires in COVID-19. The method was immunoSEQ multiplex PCR; TCRdb's version includes in-frame clones alone and lacks a portion of them. The sample consists of tens of thousands of clones, 82% of them appearing once. Sequencing was performed on peripheral blood. Receptors were obtained from a woman in her sixties with acute or convalescent COVID-19.

This chain joins TRBV7-8 and TRBJ1-4, with D possibly matching TRBD1 (6 bases). Germline V gene data show CDR1 as SGHVS and CDR2 as FQNEAQ. The CDR3 has 15 amino acids. V was trimmed by 0 bases and J by 7 bases, leaving 12 bases between them. CDR3 bases: TGTGCCAGCAGCTTAGCATCCAGGGGCGGTGAAAAACTGTTTTTT. This gives the protein CASSLASRGGEKLFF.

The chain combines TRBV19 with TRBJ1-5, with D maybe TRBD1 (6 bases). The CDR3 has 15 residues. Germline V lookup: CDR1 LNHDA, CDR2 SQIVND (reference sequence). The germline V and J ends were trimmed by 5 bases and 6 bases, with 17 bases remaining between them. CDR3 sequence (DNA): TGTGCCAGTAGTCAACAGACAGGCGGTGGTCAGCCCCAGCATTTT. This sequence encodes CASSQQTGGGQPQHF.

Points on this clone: A much larger clonotype is one base distant, so this may be a read error. V usage is TRBV6-5 and J usage is TRBJ1-1; possibly TRBD1 for D (6 bases). Per germline, CDR1 MNHEY and CDR2 SVGAGI. This CDR3 is built from 14 residues. CDR3 DNA sequence: TGTGCCGGCAGACCCTTGACAGGGAACACTGAAGCTTTCTTT. Translating it yields CAGRPLTGNTEAFF.

The V call is TRBV29-1, the J call TRBJ2-1, with TRBD2 as a possible D gene (6 bases). Germline-derived CDR1 and CDR2 are SQVTM and ANQGSEA. Deletions cut 5 bases from V and 5 bases from J, with 13 bases between. The length of the CDR3 is 13 residues. CDR3 in amino acids: CSVPGVFHNEQFF. CDR3 in DNA: TGCAGCGTTCCGGGGGTTTTCCACAATGAGCAGTTCTTC.

The genes are TRBV5-1 and TRBJ2-3, with 11 bases that match TRBD2. V lost 4 bases and J lost 2; bases outside the gene matches: 9. Germline V CDR1 and CDR2: SGHRS, YFSETQ. This CDR3 has 17 amino acids. The CDR3 DNA is TGCGCCAGCAGCGTCAAACTAGCGGGGGCCTTCACAGATACGCAGTATTTT. As protein: CASSVKLAGAFTDTQYF.

The chain has TRBV12-2 and TRBJ2-3; the table calls TRBD1, which could not be checked here. TRBV12-2 is annotated as a pseudogene. This CDR3 region has 16 residues. For the CDR3, the DNA is TGTGCAAGTCGCTTAGATATGTCAGAACCCACAGATACGCAGTATTTT. Translation: CASRLDMSEPTDTQYF.

This sequence joins TRBV5-4 and TRBJ2-7; the match to TRBD2 covers 13 bases. Per the germline V gene, CDR1 is SGHNT and CDR2 is YYREEE (reference sequence). The CDR3 totals 15 residues. Unmatched junction bases numbered 2, after V lost 2 bases and J lost 3 bases. CDR3 protein: CASSFGLAGDYEQYF. The CDR3 nucleotides read TGTGCCAGCAGCTTCGGACTAGCGGGGGACTACGAGCAGTACTTC.

The rearrangement links TRBV24-1 to TRBJ2-2; D is unclear. This CDR3 is built from 14 residues. Germline V gene data show CDR1 as KGHDR and CDR2 as SFDVKD. V was pared by 7 bases and J by 2 bases, with 10 bases between. The CDR3 sequence is CATRPTENTGELFF. Written as DNA, the CDR3 is TGTGCCACCAGACCAACAGAAAACACCGGGGAGCTGTTTTTT.

The chain employs TRBV5-1 and TRBJ1-1, with D perhaps TRBD1 (5 bases). Trimming stripped 1 base from V and 7 bases from J, with 11 bases between. The CDR3 spans 13 residues. Per germline, CDR1 SGHRS and CDR2 YFSETQ. Here the CDR3 reads CASSLSGGGEAFF. The CDR3 DNA is TGCGCCAGCAGCTTGTCCGGGGGTGGTGAAGCTTTCTTT. Drawing the rest from reference TRBV5-1 and TRBJ1-1, the complete variable domain is KAGVTQTPRYLIKTRGQQVTLSCSPISGHRSVSWYQQTPGQGLQFLFEYFSETQRNKGNFPGRFSGRQFSNSRSEMNVSTLELGDSALYLCASSLSGGGEAFFGQGTRLTVV.

The chain links TRBV7-2 to TRBJ2-1; 8 bases line up with TRBD2. The germline V gene has CDR1 SGHTA and CDR2 FQGNSA. This CDR3 has 17 residues. With 3 bases clipped from V and 4 bases from J, the junction kept 11 bases outside the gene matches. CDR3: CASSFPRGGEFYNEQFF. In nucleotides, the CDR3 is TGTGCCAGCAGCTTTCCCCGGGGGGGGGAATTTTACAATGAGCAGTTCTTC.

This clone has only a few counts. This chain links TRBV12-5 with TRBJ1-1; no firm D call. The V gene lost 5 bases and the J gene lost 0 bases, with 10 bases spanning the gap. The germline V gene has CDR1 LGHNT and CDR2 FRNRAP. CDR3 length: 14 amino acids. The CDR3: CASGLGLLNTEAFF. The CDR3 DNA follows: TGTGCTAGTGGTCTTGGACTGTTGAACACTGAAGCTTTCTTT.

This clone was detected only a few times. The gene calls are TRBV30 and TRBJ1-1; D uncertain. Germline assignment: CDR1 GTSNPN and CDR2 SVGIG (reference sequence). CDR3 size: 13 residues. Trimming pared 2 bases from V and 7 bases from J, leaving 14 bases between. CDR3 amino acids: CAWSLRGFSEAFF. The CDR3 nucleotides are TGTGCCTGGAGTTTAAGAGGGTTTAGTGAAGCTTTCTTT.

J is TRBJ2-7 and V is TRBV5-6; D is ambiguous. The germline gives CDR1 SGHDT, CDR2 YYEEEE. V lost 0 bases and J lost 2, with 6 bases in between. There are 13 residues in the CDR3. The CDR3 region has the DNA TGTGCCAGCAGCTTGGTCAGTACCTACGAGCAGTACTTC. Amino acids: CASSLVSTYEQYF.

The chain has TRBV5-8 and TRBJ1-4; 7 bases are shared with TRBD1. The germline V gene encodes CDR1 SGHTS and CDR2 YDEGEE. Trimming cost V 5 bases and J 11 bases; bases outside gene matches: 6. The CDR3 extends over 12 amino acids. The CDR3 DNA reads TGTGCCAGCAGGCCGACAGGGAGGAAACTGTTTTTT. Residues: CASRPTGRKLFF.

The chain combines TRBV5-5 with TRBJ2-7, with 7 nucleotides matching TRBD1. The CDR3 loop spans 15 amino acids. Germline V gene sequence: CDR1 SGHKS, CDR2 YYEKEE (reference sequence). V was clipped by 4 bases and J by 3 bases; unmatched bases: 10. DNA for the CDR3: TGTGCCAGCAGCCCCCTCCGGGACAGCGGCTACGAGCAGTACTTC. This gives the protein CASSPLRDSGYEQYF.

In its sample, this clone was seen once. The V call is TRBV11-2, the J call TRBJ1-2; 7 bases align to TRBD1. The CDR3 totals 15 residues. The V segment lost 3 bases and the J segment 2 bases; nucleotides outside the gene matches: 6. Germline lookup yields CDR1 SGHAT and CDR2 FQNNGV. CDR3 nucleotides: TGTGCCAGCAGCTTTGAAGGGGGCCGAAACTATGGCTACACCTTC. Translating it yields CASSFEGGRNYGYTF.

The sample holds one count of this clone. This sequence joins TRBV19 and TRBJ1-5; TRBD1 aligns across 7 bases. Germline assignment: CDR1 LNHDA and CDR2 SQIVND (reference sequence). V trimming: 8 bases; J trimming: 4 bases; junction bases outside the gene matches: 14. This CDR3 region has 16 residues. The CDR3: CASSTRDSRKNQPQHF. The CDR3 bases are TGTGCCAGTTCAACCCGGGACAGCCGTAAAAATCAGCCCCAGCATTTT.

V and J are TRBV5-1 and TRBJ1-4, with D possibly matching TRBD1 (6 bases). The length of the CDR3 is 16 residues. Germline lookup yields CDR1 SGHRS and CDR2 YFSETQ. Trimming pared 4 bases from V and 0 bases from J, leaving 13 bases between. The CDR3 loop is CASSRGHLATNEKLFF. DNA for the CDR3: TGCGCCAGCAGCAGGGGACACCTTGCAACTAATGAAAAACTGTTTTTT. Based on the CDR3 plus reference TRBV5-1 and TRBJ1-4, the full variable domain is KAGVTQTPRYLIKTRGQQVTLSCSPISGHRSVSWYQQTPGQGLQFLFEYFSETQRNKGNFPGRFSGRQFSNSRSEMNVSTLELGDSALYLCASSRGHLATNEKLFFGSGTQLSVL.

The rearrangement links TRBV6-2 or TRBV6-3 to TRBJ2-3, with D unclear. The V end lost 5 bases, the J end lost 0 bases, and 3 bases lay between the germline ends. The germline V gene encodes CDR1 MNHEY and CDR2 SVGEGT. CDR3 length: 12 residues. The CDR3 loop is CASSLSTDTQYF. Written as DNA, the CDR3 is TGTGCCAGCAGTCTCAGCACAGATACGCAGTATTTT.

The chain links TRBV30 to TRBJ2-7, with D possibly being TRBD2 (5 bases). The CDR3 runs to 11 residues. The germline CDR1 and CDR2 sequences are GTSNPN and SVGIG (reference sequence). V was shortened by 8 bases and J by 9 bases, with 17 bases between the two germline ends. The CDR3 DNA is TGTGCCCTCGACGGAGGATTGGTGCAGTACTTC. Protein sequence: CALDGGLVQYF.

This chain joins TRBV7-2 and TRBJ1-4, with 9 bases aligning to TRBD1. Germline V gene sequence: CDR1 SGHTA, CDR2 FQGNSA. V shed 6 bases and J 7 bases; nucleotides not matched to a gene: 6. The CDR3 covers 14 residues. CDR3 nucleotide sequence: TGTGCCAGCAGTTTACAGGGGGCTGTTGAAAAACTGTTTTTT. Encoded protein: CASSLQGAVEKLFF. The entire variable domain, with the rest obtained from reference TRBV7-2 and TRBJ1-4, is as follows: GAGVSQSPSNKVTEKGKDVELRCDPISGHTALYWYRQSLGQGLEFLIYFQGNSAPDKSGLPSDRFSAERTGGSVSTLTIQRTQQEDSAVYLCASSLQGAVEKLFFGSGTQLSVL.

This clone has a handful of counts. The V and J genes are TRBV7-9 and TRBJ1-1; no firm D call. The CDR3 sequence is 11 residues long. From germline, CDR1 is SEHNR and CDR2 FQNEAQ (reference sequence). With 1 base removed from V and 10 bases from J, the gap between germline ends came to 7 bases. In DNA form, the CDR3 reads TGTGCCAGCAGCTTAGGATCAGGAGCTTTCTTT. Translation: CASSLGSGAFF.

The CDR3 is CSASGLAGGTQYF. The CDR3 nucleotides read TGCAGTGCCAGTGGACTAGCGGGGGGTACGCAGTATTTT. The J gene is TRBJ2-3, the V gene TRBV20-1; 14 nucleotides line up with TRBD2. V was clipped by 6 bases and J by 8 bases; unmatched bases: 4. Per the germline V gene, CDR1 is DFQATT and CDR2 is SNEGSKA (reference sequence). The CDR3 is 13 amino acids.

This chain uses TRBV11-2 with TRBJ2-3; 10 bases fit TRBD2. The CDR3 runs 16 residues. Germline CDR1 is SGHAT and CDR2 is FQNNGV. V dropped 1 base and J dropped 6; count of bases not matched to a gene: 7. CDR3 sequence reads: CASSLVDSGGPDTQYF. As DNA, the CDR3 is TGTGCCAGCAGCTTAGTAGATAGCGGGGGGCCGGATACGCAGTATTTT.

The V call is TRBV27, the J call TRBJ1-1; no reliable D call. This CDR3 is 13 amino acids long. V lost 8 bases to trimming and J lost 5 bases, with 15 bases between them. Per the germline V gene, CDR1 is MNHEY and CDR2 is SMNVEV (reference sequence). This chain's CDR3 is CASPGPRGTEAFF. The CDR3 DNA reads TGTGCCAGCCCGGGTCCGCGGGGAACTGAAGCTTTCTTT.

The sample holds a few counts of this clone. The J gene is TRBJ2-1, the V gene TRBV18; 7 bases align to TRBD2. The CDR3 is 14 amino acids. The V gene end was trimmed by 3 bases and the J gene end by 5 bases; junction bases not matched to a gene: 4. CDR1 and CDR2 from the germline V gene are KGHSH and LQKENI. The DNA of the CDR3 is TGTGCCAGCTCACCGTCTAGCGGTAACAATGAGCAGTTCTTC. Protein: CASSPSSGNNEQFF. Looking up the rest from reference TRBV18 and TRBJ2-1 gives the full variable domain: NAGVMQNPRHLVRRRGQEARLRCSPMKGHSHVYWYRQLPEEGLKFMVYLQKENIIDESGMPKERFSAEFPKEGPSILRIQQVVRGDSAAYFCASSPSSGNNEQFFGPGTRLTVL.

The V and J genes are TRBV27 and TRBJ2-1; 7 bases agree with TRBD1. Germline trimming cut 5 bases from V and 9 bases from J; bases unmatched to any gene: 10. Per germline, CDR1 MNHEY and CDR2 SMNVEV (reference sequence). The CDR3 is made up of 14 amino acids. CDR3 amino acids: CASSVYPGGGEQFF. The CDR3 nucleotides are TGTGCCAGCAGTGTATACCCAGGGGGTGGTGAGCAGTTCTTC.

The J gene is TRBJ2-3, the V gene TRBV5-1; a weak D match, TRBD1 (5 bases). There are 15 residues in the CDR3. Trimming cost V 4 bases and J 3 bases, with 15 bases left between them. Germline assignment: CDR1 SGHRS and CDR2 YFSETQ. The CDR3 DNA follows: TGCGCCAGCAGCCTCCTGACAGAGACGACAGATACGCAGTATTTT. Translation: CASSLLTETTDTQYF. Drawing the rest from reference TRBV5-1 and TRBJ2-3, the complete variable domain is KAGVTQTPRYLIKTRGQQVTLSCSPISGHRSVSWYQQTPGQGLQFLFEYFSETQRNKGNFPGRFSGRQFSNSRSEMNVSTLELGDSALYLCASSLLTETTDTQYFGPGTRLTVL.